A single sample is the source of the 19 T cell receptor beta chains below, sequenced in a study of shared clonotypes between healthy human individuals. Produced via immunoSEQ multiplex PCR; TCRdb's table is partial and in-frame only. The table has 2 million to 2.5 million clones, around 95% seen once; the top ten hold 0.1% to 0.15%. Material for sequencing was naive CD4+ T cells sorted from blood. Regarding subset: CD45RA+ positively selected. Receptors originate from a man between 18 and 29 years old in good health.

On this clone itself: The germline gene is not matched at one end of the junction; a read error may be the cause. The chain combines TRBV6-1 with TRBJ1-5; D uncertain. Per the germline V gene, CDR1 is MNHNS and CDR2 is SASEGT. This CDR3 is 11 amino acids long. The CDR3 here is CASSGRQAQHF. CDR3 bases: TGTGCCAGCAGTGGACGTCAGGCCCAGCATTTT.

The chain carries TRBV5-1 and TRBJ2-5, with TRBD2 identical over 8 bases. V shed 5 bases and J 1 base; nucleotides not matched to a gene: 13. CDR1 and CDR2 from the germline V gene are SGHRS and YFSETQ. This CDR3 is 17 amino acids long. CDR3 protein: CASSLGPSGGFQETQYF. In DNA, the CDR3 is TGCGCCAGCAGTCTCGGACCGTCGGGGGGGTTCCAAGAGACCCAGTACTTC.

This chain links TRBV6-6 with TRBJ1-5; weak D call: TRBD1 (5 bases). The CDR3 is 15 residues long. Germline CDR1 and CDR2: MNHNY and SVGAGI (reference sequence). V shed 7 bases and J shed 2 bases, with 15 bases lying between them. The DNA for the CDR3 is TGTGCCAGCAACCCACCGGGGACGGGCAATCAGCCCCAGCATTTT. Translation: CASNPPGTGNQPQHF.

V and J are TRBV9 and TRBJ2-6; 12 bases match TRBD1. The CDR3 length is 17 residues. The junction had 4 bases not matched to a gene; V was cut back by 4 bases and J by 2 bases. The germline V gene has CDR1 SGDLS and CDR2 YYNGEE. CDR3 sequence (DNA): TGTGCCAGCAGCACCAGGGACAGGGGGCCTGGGGCCAACGTCCTGACTTTC. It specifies CASSTRDRGPGANVLTF.

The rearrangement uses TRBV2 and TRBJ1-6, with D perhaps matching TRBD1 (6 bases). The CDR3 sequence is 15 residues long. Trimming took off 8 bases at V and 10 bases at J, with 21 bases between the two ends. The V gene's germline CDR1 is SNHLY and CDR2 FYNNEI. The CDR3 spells CASLPRGGGGSPLHF. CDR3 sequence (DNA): TGTGCCAGCCTCCCCCGGGGAGGGGGGGGGTCACCCCTCCACTTT.

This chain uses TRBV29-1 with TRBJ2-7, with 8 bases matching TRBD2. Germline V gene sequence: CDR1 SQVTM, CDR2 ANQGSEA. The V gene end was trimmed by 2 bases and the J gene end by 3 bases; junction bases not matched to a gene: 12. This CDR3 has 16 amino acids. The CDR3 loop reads CSVESLAGARFYEQYF. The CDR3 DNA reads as TGCAGCGTTGAAAGTCTAGCGGGTGCCAGATTCTACGAGCAGTACTTC.

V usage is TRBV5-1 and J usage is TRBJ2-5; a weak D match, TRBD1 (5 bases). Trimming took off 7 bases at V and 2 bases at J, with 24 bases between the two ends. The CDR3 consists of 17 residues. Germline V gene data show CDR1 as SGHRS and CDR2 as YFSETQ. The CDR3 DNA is TGCGCCAGCTCGCGGCAAGGCCTCACAGGAATTCAAGAGACCCAGTACTTC. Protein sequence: CASSRQGLTGIQETQYF. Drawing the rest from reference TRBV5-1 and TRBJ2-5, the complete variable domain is KAGVTQTPRYLIKTRGQQVTLSCSPISGHRSVSWYQQTPGQGLQFLFEYFSETQRNKGNFPGRFSGRQFSNSRSEMNVSTLELGDSALYLCASSRQGLTGIQETQYFGPGTRLLVL.

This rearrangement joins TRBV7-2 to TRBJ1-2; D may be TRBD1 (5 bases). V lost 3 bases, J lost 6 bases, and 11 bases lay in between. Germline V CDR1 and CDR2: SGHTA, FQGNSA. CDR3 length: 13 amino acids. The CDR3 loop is CASSLGPPHGYTF. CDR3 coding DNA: TGTGCCAGCAGCTTGGGACCCCCACATGGCTACACCTTC.

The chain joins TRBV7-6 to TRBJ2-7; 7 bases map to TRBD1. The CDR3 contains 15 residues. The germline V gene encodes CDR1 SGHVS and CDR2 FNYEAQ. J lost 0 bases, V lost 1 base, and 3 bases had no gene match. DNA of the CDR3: TGTGCCAGCAGCTTAGAGGGGACAGCCTCCTACGAGCAGTACTTC. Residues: CASSLEGTASYEQYF.

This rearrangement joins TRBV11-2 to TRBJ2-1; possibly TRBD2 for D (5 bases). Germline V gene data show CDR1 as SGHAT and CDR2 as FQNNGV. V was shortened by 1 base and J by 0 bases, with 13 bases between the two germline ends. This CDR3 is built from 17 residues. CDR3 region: CASSLGIFGNSYNEQFF. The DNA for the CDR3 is TGTGCCAGCAGCTTAGGGATTTTCGGGAACTCCTACAATGAGCAGTTCTTC.

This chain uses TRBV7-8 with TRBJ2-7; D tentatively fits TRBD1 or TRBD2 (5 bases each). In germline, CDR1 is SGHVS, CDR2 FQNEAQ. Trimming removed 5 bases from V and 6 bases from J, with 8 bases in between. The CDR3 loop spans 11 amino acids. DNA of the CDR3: TGTGCCAGCAGCCTAGGGACCGAGCAGTACTTC. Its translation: CASSLGTEQYF. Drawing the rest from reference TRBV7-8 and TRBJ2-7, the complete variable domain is GAGVSQSPRYKVAKRGQDVALRCDPISGHVSLFWYQQALGQGPEFLTYFQNEAQLDKSGLPSDRFFAERPEGSVSTLKIQRTQQEDSAVYLCASSLGTEQYFGPGTRLTVT.

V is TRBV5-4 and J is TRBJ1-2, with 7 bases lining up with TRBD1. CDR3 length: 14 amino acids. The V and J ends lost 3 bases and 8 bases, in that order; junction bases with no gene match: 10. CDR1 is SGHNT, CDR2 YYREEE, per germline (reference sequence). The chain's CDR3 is CASSSNRGGRGYTF. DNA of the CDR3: TGTGCCAGCAGCTCGAACAGGGGCGGTCGGGGCTACACCTTC.

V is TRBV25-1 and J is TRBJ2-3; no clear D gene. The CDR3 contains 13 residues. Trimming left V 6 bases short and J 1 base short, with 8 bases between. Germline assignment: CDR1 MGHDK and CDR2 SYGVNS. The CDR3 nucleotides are TGTGCCAGCAGGGAGACTGGCACAGATACGCAGTATTTT. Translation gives CASRETGTDTQYF.

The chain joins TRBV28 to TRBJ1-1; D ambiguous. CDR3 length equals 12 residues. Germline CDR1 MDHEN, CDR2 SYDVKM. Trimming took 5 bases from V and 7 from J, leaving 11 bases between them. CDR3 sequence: CASSLLSSEAFF. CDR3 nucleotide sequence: TGTGCCAGCAGTCTCCTTTCAAGTGAAGCTTTCTTT.

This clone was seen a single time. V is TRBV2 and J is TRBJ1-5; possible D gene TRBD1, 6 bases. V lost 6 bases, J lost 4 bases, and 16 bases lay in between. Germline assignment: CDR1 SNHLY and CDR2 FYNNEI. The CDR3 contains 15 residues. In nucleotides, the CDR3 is TGTGCCAGCAGAGGCGGACAGTTAGTAAATCAGCCCCAGCATTTT. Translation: CASRGGQLVNQPQHF. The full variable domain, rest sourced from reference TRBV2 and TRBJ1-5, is EPEVTQTPSHQVTQMGQEVILRCVPISNHLYFYWYRQILGQKVEFLVSFYNNEISEKSEIFDDQFSVERPDGSNFTLKIRSTKLEDSAMYFCASRGGQLVNQPQHFGDGTRLSIL.

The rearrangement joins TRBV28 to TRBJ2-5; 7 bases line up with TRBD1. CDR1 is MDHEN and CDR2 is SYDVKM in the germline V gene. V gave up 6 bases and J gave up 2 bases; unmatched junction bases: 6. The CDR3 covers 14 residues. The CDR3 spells CASSLQGIQETQYF. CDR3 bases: TGTGCCAGCAGCCTACAGGGGATTCAAGAGACCCAGTACTTC.

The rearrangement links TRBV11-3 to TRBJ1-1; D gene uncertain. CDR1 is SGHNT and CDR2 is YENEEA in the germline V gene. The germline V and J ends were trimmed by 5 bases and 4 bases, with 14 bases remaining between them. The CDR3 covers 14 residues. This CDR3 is CASSPSGEGTEAFF. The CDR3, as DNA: TGTGCCAGCAGCCCCTCCGGGGAGGGCACTGAAGCTTTCTTT.

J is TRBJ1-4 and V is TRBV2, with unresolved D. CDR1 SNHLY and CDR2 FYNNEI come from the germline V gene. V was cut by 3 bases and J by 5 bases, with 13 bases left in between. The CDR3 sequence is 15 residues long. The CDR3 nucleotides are TGTGCCAGCAGTGACGGGGTCGGCAGGAATGAAAAACTGTTTTTT. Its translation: CASSDGVGRNEKLFF.

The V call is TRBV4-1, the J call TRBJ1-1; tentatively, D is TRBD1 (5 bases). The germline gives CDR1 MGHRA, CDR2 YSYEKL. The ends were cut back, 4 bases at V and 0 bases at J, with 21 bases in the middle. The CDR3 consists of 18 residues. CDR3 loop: CASSPPHAGPQLNTEAFF. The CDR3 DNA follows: TGCGCCAGCAGCCCCCCCCATGCGGGGCCCCAACTGAACACTGAAGCTTTCTTT.